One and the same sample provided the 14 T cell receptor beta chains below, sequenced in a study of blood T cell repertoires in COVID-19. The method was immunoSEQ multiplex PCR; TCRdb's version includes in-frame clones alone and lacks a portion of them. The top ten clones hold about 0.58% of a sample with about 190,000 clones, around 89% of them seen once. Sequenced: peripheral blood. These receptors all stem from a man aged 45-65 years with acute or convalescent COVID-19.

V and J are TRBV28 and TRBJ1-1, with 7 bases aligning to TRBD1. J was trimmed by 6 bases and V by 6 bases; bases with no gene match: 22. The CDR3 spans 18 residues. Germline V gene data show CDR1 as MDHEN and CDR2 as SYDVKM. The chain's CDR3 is CASSQLHFPQDRAPEAFF. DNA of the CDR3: TGTGCCAGCAGCCAACTTCACTTTCCCCAAGACAGGGCCCCTGAAGCTTTCTTT.

The CDR3 is CASSPGRLNSPLHF. CDR3 nucleotide sequence: TGTGCCAGCAGTCCGGGGAGGCTAAATTCACCCCTCCACTTT. The chain uses TRBV6-5 and TRBJ1-6; D is unclear. Germline V gene lookup returns CDR1 MNHEY and CDR2 SVGAGI. CDR3 length: 14 amino acids. Trimming left V 5 bases short and J 7 bases short, with 12 bases between.

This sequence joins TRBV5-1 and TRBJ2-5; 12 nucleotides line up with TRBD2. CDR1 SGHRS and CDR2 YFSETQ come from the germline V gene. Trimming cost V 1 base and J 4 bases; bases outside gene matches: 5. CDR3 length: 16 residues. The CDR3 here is CASSLPEGLAGETQYF. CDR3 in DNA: TGCGCCAGCAGCTTGCCGGAGGGACTAGCGGGAGAGACCCAGTACTTC. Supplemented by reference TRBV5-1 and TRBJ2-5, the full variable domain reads KAGVTQTPRYLIKTRGQQVTLSCSPISGHRSVSWYQQTPGQGLQFLFEYFSETQRNKGNFPGRFSGRQFSNSRSEMNVSTLELGDSALYLCASSLPEGLAGETQYFGPGTRLLVL.

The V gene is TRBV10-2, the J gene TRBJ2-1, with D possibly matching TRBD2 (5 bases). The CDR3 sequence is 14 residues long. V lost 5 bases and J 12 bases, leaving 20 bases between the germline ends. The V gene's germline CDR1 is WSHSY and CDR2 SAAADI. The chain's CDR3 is CASSSPIREILQFF. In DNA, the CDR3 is TGCGCCAGCAGTTCTCCTATAAGGGAGATTTTGCAGTTCTTC.

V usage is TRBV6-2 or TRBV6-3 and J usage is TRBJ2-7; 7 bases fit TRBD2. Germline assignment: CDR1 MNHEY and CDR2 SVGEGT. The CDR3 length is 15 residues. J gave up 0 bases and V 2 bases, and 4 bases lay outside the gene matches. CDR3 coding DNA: TGTGCCAGCAGTTACGTGCGGGGGAGCTCCTACGAGCAGTACTTC. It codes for CASSYVRGSSYEQYF.

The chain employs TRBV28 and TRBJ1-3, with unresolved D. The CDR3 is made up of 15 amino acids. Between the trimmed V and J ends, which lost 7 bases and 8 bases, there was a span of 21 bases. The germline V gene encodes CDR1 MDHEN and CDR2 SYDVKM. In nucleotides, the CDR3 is TGTGCCAGCACTTACCCTATGTCCCCTCGGGACACCATATATTTT. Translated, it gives CASTYPMSPRDTIYF. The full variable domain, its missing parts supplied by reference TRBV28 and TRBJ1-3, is DVKVTQSSRYLVKRTGEKVFLECVQDMDHENMFWYRQDPGLGLRLIYFSYDVKMKEKGDIPEGYSVSREKKERFSLILESASTNQTSMYLCASTYPMSPRDTIYFGEGSWLTVV.

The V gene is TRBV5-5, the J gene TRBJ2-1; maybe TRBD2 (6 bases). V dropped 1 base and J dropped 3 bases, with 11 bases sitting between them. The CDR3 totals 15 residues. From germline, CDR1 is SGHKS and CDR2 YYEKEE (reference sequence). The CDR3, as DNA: TGTGCCAGCAGCTTGATGGCGGGATTCTACAATGAGCAGTTCTTC. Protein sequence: CASSLMAGFYNEQFF.

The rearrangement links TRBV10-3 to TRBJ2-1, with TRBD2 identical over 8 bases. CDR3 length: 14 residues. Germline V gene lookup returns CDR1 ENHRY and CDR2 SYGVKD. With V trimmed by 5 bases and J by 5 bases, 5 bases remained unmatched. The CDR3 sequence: CAISQREGDNEQFF. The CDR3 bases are TGTGCCATCAGTCAACGGGAGGGGGACAATGAGCAGTTCTTC.

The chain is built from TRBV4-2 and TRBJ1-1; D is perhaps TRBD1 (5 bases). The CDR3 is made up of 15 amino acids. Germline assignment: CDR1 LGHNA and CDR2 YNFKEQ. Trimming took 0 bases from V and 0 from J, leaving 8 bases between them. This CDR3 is CASSQDAGVNTEAFF. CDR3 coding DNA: TGTGCCAGCAGCCAAGATGCGGGGGTGAACACTGAAGCTTTCTTT.

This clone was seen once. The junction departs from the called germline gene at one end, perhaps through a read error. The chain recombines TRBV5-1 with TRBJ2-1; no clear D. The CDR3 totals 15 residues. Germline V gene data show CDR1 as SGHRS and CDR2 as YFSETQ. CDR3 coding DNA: TGCGCCAACAGCTTGGCTTCAGGCAACGGCAATGAGCAGTTCTTC. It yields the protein CANSLASGNGNEQFF.

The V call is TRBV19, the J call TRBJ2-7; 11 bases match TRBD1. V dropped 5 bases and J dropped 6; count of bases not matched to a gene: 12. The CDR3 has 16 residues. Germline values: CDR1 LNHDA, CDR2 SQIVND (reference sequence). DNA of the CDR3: TGTGCCAGTAGTGCGATGGGACAGGGGGAAACTGTCGAGCAGTACTTC. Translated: CASSAMGQGETVEQYF.

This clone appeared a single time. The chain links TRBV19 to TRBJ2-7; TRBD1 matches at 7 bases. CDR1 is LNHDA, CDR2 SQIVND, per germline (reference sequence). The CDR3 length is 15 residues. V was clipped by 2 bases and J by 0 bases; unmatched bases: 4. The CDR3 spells CASSITGQFSYEQYF. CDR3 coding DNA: TGTGCCAGTAGTATAACGGGACAGTTCTCCTACGAGCAGTACTTC.

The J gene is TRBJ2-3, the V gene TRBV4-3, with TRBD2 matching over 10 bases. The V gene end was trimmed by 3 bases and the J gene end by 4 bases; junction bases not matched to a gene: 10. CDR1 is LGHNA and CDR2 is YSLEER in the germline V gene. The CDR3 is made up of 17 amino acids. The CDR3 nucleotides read TGCGCCAGCAGCCACCCGGACGGTAGCGGGGGGCCAGATACGCAGTATTTT. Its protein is CASSHPDGSGGPDTQYF.

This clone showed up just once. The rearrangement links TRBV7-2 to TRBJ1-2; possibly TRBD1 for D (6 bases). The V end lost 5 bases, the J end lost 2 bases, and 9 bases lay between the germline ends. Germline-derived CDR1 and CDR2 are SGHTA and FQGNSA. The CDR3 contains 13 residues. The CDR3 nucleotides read TGTGCCAGCAGCCCTAGGGGGAACTATGGCTACACCTTC. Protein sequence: CASSPRGNYGYTF.